The 21 T cell receptor beta chains below all came from one sample that was sequenced in a study of T cell responses to AZD1222 COVID-19 vaccine. Clones were sequenced by immunoSEQ multiplex PCR, and TCRdb holds only the in-frame ones, with some missing. The sample yields 120,000 to 150,000 clones, over 75% seen once. This specimen was peripheral blood, taken 28 days after the second dose of the MenACWY control vaccine. All receptors derive from an adult who received the MenACWY meningococcal vaccine as a control.

This clone was detected once. The chain combines TRBV28 with TRBJ2-5; TRBD2 matches at 9 bases. CDR3 length equals 16 residues. Germline V gene sequence: CDR1 MDHEN, CDR2 SYDVKM. V lost 4 bases, J lost 6 bases, and 12 bases stayed unmatched. The CDR3 nucleotides read TGTGCCAGCAGTTCAGCACCCTCTAGCGGGATAAAGACCCAGTACTTC. It is translated as CASSSAPSSGIKTQYF. The whole variable domain, filled in from reference TRBV28 and TRBJ2-5, reads DVKVTQSSRYLVKRTGEKVFLECVQDMDHENMFWYRQDPGLGLRLIYFSYDVKMKEKGDIPEGYSVSREKKERFSLILESASTNQTSMYLCASSSAPSSGIKTQYFGPGTRLLVL.

V is TRBV7-9 and J is TRBJ1-2; D remains unclear. Trimming left V 5 bases short and J 4 bases short, with 17 bases between. Germline lookup yields CDR1 SEHNR and CDR2 FQNEAQ (reference sequence). This CDR3 is built from 15 residues. The DNA for the CDR3 is TGTGCCAGCAGCCAGCCGGGGAGTGGCTCCTATGGCTACACCTTC. Translating gives CASSQPGSGSYGYTF.

The rearrangement links TRBV6-5 to TRBJ2-7; TRBD2 agrees at 7 bases. CDR3 length: 13 amino acids. Germline CDR1 reads MNHEY; CDR2 reads SVGAGI. The ends lost 6 bases at V and 4 bases at J; junction bases unmatched: 6. CDR3 sequence reads: CASSGRHGYEQYF. The CDR3 DNA follows: TGTGCCAGCAGCGGGAGGCATGGATACGAGCAGTACTTC.

The V call is TRBV7-9, the J call TRBJ1-6, with D possibly being TRBD1 (6 bases). The ends were cut back, 2 bases at V and 3 bases at J, with 11 bases in the middle. Per the germline V gene, CDR1 is SEHNR and CDR2 is FQNEAQ (reference sequence). This CDR3 is built from 16 residues. The CDR3 spells CASSLWGGLYNSPLHF. Here the CDR3 DNA reads TGTGCCAGCAGCTTATGGGGGGGCCTCTATAATTCACCCCTCCACTTT. Full variable domain (outside the CDR3, taken from reference TRBV7-9 and TRBJ1-6): DTGVSQNPRHKITKRGQNVTFRCDPISEHNRLYWYRQTLGQGPEFLTYFQNEAQLEKSRLLSDRFSAERPKGSFSTLEIQRTEQGDSAMYLCASSLWGGLYNSPLHFGNGTRLTVT.

The chain joins TRBV6-2 or TRBV6-3 to TRBJ2-4; TRBD1 matches at 7 bases. This CDR3 is built from 14 residues. V lost 5 bases to trimming and J lost 7 bases; unmatched junction nucleotides: 8. Germline V gene sequence: CDR1 MNHEY, CDR2 SVGEGT. The chain's CDR3 is CASSTDRAFNIQYF. In nucleotides, the CDR3 is TGTGCCAGCAGTACCGACAGGGCGTTCAACATTCAGTACTTC.

This clone was found once. The chain uses TRBV4-2 and TRBJ2-7, with D perhaps TRBD2 (6 bases). CDR3 length equals 19 residues. Germline V gives CDR1 LGHNA, CDR2 YNFKEQ. V was clipped by 3 bases and J by 1 base, with 25 bases between them. CDR3 bases: TGTGCCAGCAGCCACCCCGGGGGATTTAATCGGGGGTTATCCTACGAGCAGTACTTC. Encoded protein: CASSHPGGFNRGLSYEQYF.

The chain recombines TRBV9 with TRBJ2-1; TRBD2 aligns across 9 bases. V shed 1 base, J shed 8 bases, and the junction held 13 bases outside the gene matches. Germline V gene lookup returns CDR1 SGDLS and CDR2 YYNGEE. CDR3 size: 17 residues. The CDR3 sequence: CASSVSPIAGVRDEQFF. Written as DNA, the CDR3 is TGTGCCAGCAGCGTAAGTCCAATAGCGGGAGTCCGCGATGAGCAGTTCTTC.

The chain uses TRBV28 and TRBJ1-5; D gene uncertain. The CDR3 totals 13 residues. Germline V lookup: CDR1 MDHEN, CDR2 SYDVKM. The V gene lost 6 bases and the J gene lost 3 bases, with 9 bases spanning the gap. The CDR3 DNA reads TGTGCCAGCAGGGGCCCTCTCAATCAGCCCCAGCATTTT. It translates to CASRGPLNQPQHF.

J is TRBJ1-1 and V is TRBV7-3, with 7 bases identical to TRBD1. Trimming at V came to 5 bases and at J to 1 base, leaving 7 bases not matched to a gene. CDR3 length: 15 amino acids. Germline values: CDR1 SGHTA, CDR2 FQGTGA. The CDR3 reads CASSPGGGRNTEAFF. The CDR3 region has the DNA TGTGCCAGCAGCCCAGGGGGGGGCCGGAACACTGAAGCTTTCTTT.

The rearrangement links TRBV15 to TRBJ1-4; a possible D gene is TRBD1 (6 bases). This CDR3 contains 14 residues. Trimming pared 3 bases from V and 4 bases from J, leaving 9 bases between. The germline V gene has CDR1 LNHNV and CDR2 YYDKDF (reference sequence). In DNA, the CDR3 is TGTGCCACCAGCAGGGGGGCGATTAATGAAAAACTGTTTTTT. Residues: CATSRGAINEKLFF.

The chain combines TRBV7-6 with TRBJ2-1; 9 bases align to TRBD2. V lost 4 bases, J lost 7 bases, and 17 bases stayed unmatched. Per the germline V gene, CDR1 is SGHVS and CDR2 is FNYEAQ. The CDR3 has 18 amino acids. The CDR3 here is CASSSVVSGSGTGNEQFF. The CDR3 coding sequence is TGTGCCAGCAGCTCCGTAGTTAGCGGGAGTGGTACAGGAAATGAGCAGTTCTTC.

This sequence joins TRBV10-3 and TRBJ2-1; no clear D. Trimming pared 6 bases from V and 9 bases from J, leaving 21 bases between. Germline CDR1 ENHRY, CDR2 SYGVKD. The CDR3 has 15 amino acids. The DNA of the CDR3 is TGTGCCATCAGAGGCCGGAACCCTCCCGATGGTGAGCAGTTCTTC. Translated, it gives CAIRGRNPPDGEQFF.

The J gene is TRBJ2-5, the V gene TRBV3-1 (or the pseudogene TRBV3-2), with TRBD1 as a possible D gene (7 bases). V lost 2 bases to trimming and J lost 12 bases, with 22 bases between them. The germline gives CDR1 LGHDT, CDR2 YNNKEL (reference sequence). The CDR3 is made up of 15 amino acids. CDR3: CASSQSILGGTEKYF. The CDR3 coding sequence is TGTGCCAGCAGCCAAAGTATATTGGGCGGGACAGAAAAGTACTTC.

This chain uses TRBV10-3 with TRBJ1-5; TRBD1 matches 9 bases. J lost 7 bases, V lost 2 bases, and 3 bases had no gene match. The CDR3 loop spans 14 amino acids. The germline gives CDR1 ENHRY, CDR2 SYGVKD. CDR3 loop: CAISERQGGQPQHF. The CDR3 DNA reads as TGTGCCATCAGTGAGCGACAGGGGGGACAGCCCCAGCATTTT.

This rearrangement joins TRBV2 to TRBJ2-2; 10 bases fit TRBD1. CDR1 is SNHLY and CDR2 is FYNNEI in the germline V gene. With V trimmed by 7 bases and J by 1 base, 9 bases remained unmatched. The CDR3 is 17 residues long. Written as DNA, the CDR3 is TGTGCCAGCACCAGGTCCGGGACAGGGGTGAACACCGGGGAGCTGTTTTTT. Amino acids: CASTRSGTGVNTGELFF.

This clone was detected once. The CDR3 reads CASSSGDVNYGYTF. The CDR3 DNA is TGTGCCAGCAGCAGTGGGGACGTAAACTATGGCTACACCTTC. J is TRBJ1-2 and V is TRBV9; TRBD1 might be the D (5 bases). CDR1 and CDR2 from the germline V gene are SGDLS and YYNGEE. The CDR3 covers 14 residues. Trimming left V 4 bases short and J 2 bases short, with 12 bases between. The whole variable domain, filled in from reference TRBV9 and TRBJ1-2, reads DSGVTQTPKHLITATGQRVTLRCSPRSGDLSVYWYQQSLDQGLQFLIQYYNGEERAKGNILERFSAQQFPDLHSELNLSSLELGDSALYFCASSSGDVNYGYTFGSGTRLTVV.

The rearrangement links TRBV6-4 to TRBJ1-1; 11 nucleotides agree with TRBD1. Germline CDR1 MRHNA, CDR2 SNTAGT. This CDR3 comprises 14 residues. Trimming at V came to 5 bases and at J to 4 bases, leaving 3 bases not matched to a gene. DNA of the CDR3: TGTGCCAGCAGTCCCGGGACAGGGGGCACTGAAGCTTTCTTT. As protein: CASSPGTGGTEAFF.

The CDR3 DNA reads TGTGCCAGCAGCCAAGAGCAATGGGAGGCTTCACCCCTCCACTTT. Protein product: CASSQEQWEASPLHF. The chain has TRBV3-1 (or the pseudogene TRBV3-2) and TRBJ1-6; D is ambiguous. Deletions cut 0 bases from V and 9 bases from J, with 12 bases between. The CDR3 has 15 residues. Looked up from germline, CDR1 is LGHDT and CDR2 is YNNKEL (reference sequence).

The CDR3 coding sequence is TGTGCCAGCAGGGACTATACCGGGGCCAAAAACATTCAGTACTTC. This codes for CASRDYTGAKNIQYF. V and J are TRBV27 and TRBJ2-4; D may be TRBD2 (6 bases). The V end lost 6 bases, the J end lost 1 base, and 13 bases lay between the germline ends. Germline loops: CDR1 MNHEY, CDR2 SMNVEV (reference sequence). The CDR3 consists of 15 residues.

The V call is TRBV11-3, the J call TRBJ2-1; D may be TRBD1 (5 bases). Between the trimmed V and J ends, which lost 4 bases and 4 bases, there was a span of 8 bases. Germline V lookup: CDR1 SGHNT, CDR2 YENEEA. The CDR3 loop spans 13 amino acids. CDR3 sequence (DNA): TGTGCCAGCAGCTGGGGCTTATACAATGAGCAGTTCTTC. As protein: CASSWGLYNEQFF.

This rearrangement joins TRBV6-4 to TRBJ1-2; the D gene is possibly TRBD1 (5 bases). The V end was cut by 2 bases, the J end by 7 bases, with 11 bases between. The CDR3 loop spans 13 amino acids. Germline CDR1 and CDR2: MRHNA and SNTAGT. The CDR3 nucleotides read TGTGCCAGCAGTGACGACAGCGTGCGTGGCTACACCTTC. Translation gives CASSDDSVRGYTF.